This entry lists 27 T cell receptor beta chains sequenced from one sample in a study of identical twins. TCRdb redid the calling of the 5' RACE reads with MiXCR, one entry per CDR3 protein. This sample yields more than 1.5 million distinct CDR3 sequences, of which around a third are seen a single time; less than 0.35% belongs to the top ten. Material for sequencing was cord blood. The receptors were gathered from a newborn girl in good health.

The gene calls are TRBV27 and TRBJ2-7, with unresolved D. Germline loops: CDR1 MNHEY, CDR2 SMNVEV (reference sequence). V dropped 4 bases and J dropped 0 bases, with 16 bases sitting between them. The CDR3 sequence is 16 residues long. The CDR3 DNA follows: TGTGCCAGCAGTTCCCTAGTGCGCGGTAGCTCCTACGAGCAGTACTTC. Translating gives CASSSLVRGSSYEQYF.

V is TRBV6-1 and J is TRBJ1-1; tentative D call: TRBD1 (5 bases). This CDR3 is 17 amino acids long. V gave up 2 bases and J gave up 4 bases, with 20 bases separating them. The germline V gene encodes CDR1 MNHNS and CDR2 SASEGT. Here the CDR3 reads CASSERGPTGASTEAFF. CDR3 DNA: TGTGCCAGCAGTGAAAGAGGGCCGACTGGGGCTTCCACTGAAGCTTTCTTT.

This clonotype was recorded a few times. CDR3 sequence reads: CSVEEGASGRWETQYF. The CDR3 region has the DNA TGCAGCGTTGAAGAGGGGGCTAGCGGGAGGTGGGAGACCCAGTACTTC. V is TRBV29-1 and J is TRBJ2-7; 11 positions agree with TRBD2. The last part of the DNA fits TRBJ2-5 better; the J call may be wrong. The CDR3 contains 16 residues. Germline-derived CDR1 and CDR2 are SQVTM and ANQGSEA.

This chain connects TRBV12-3 or TRBV12-4 to TRBJ2-1, with TRBD2 matching over 8 bases. After removal of 5 bases from V and 2 bases from J, the junction contained 14 bases not matched to a gene. This CDR3 has 18 amino acids. In DNA form, the CDR3 reads TGTGCCAGCAGTCCCGGGACTAGAGGTCCACCGCCCTACAATGAGCAGTTCTTC. This sequence encodes CASSPGTRGPPPYNEQFF.

The gene calls are TRBV6-5 and TRBJ1-2; 8 bases agree with TRBD1. From germline, CDR1 is MNHEY and CDR2 SVGAGI. This CDR3 contains 16 residues. The V and J ends lost 0 bases and 9 bases, in that order; junction bases with no gene match: 12. The chain's CDR3 is CASSYSCPATGVRYTF. The CDR3 nucleotides read TGTGCCAGCAGTTACTCGTGCCCTGCGACAGGGGTCCGCTACACCTTC.

This chain connects TRBV20-1 to TRBJ2-3, with D possibly called TRBD1 or TRBD2 (5 bases each). CDR1 DFQATT and CDR2 SNEGSKA come from the germline V gene (reference sequence). Trimming left V 3 bases short and J 6 bases short, with 13 bases between. This CDR3 has 13 amino acids. The CDR3 coding sequence is TGCAGTGCTAGCGAGGGGCTTGACGATACGCAGTATTTT. Its translation: CSASEGLDDTQYF.

The chain employs TRBV27 and TRBJ1-2; a weak D match, TRBD1 (6 bases). V lost 2 bases and J lost 8, with 12 bases in between. This CDR3 comprises 13 residues. Germline V gene sequence: CDR1 MNHEY, CDR2 SMNVEV (reference sequence). The CDR3 is CASSLESRGGYTF. The CDR3, as DNA: TGTGCCAGCAGTTTAGAGTCCAGGGGCGGCTACACCTTC.

This clonotype was counted a few times. The rearrangement links TRBV27 to TRBJ2-7; D may correspond to TRBD1 or TRBD2 (5 bases each). Trimming left V 5 bases short and J 6 bases short, with 14 bases between. CDR3 size: 13 residues. Germline V gene lookup returns CDR1 MNHEY and CDR2 SMNVEV (reference sequence). CDR3: CASSPGDHPEQYF. The CDR3 DNA follows: TGTGCCAGCAGTCCCGGGGACCACCCCGAGCAGTACTTC.

A few counts support this clonotype. CDR3 sequence (DNA): TGTGCCAGCAGCCGCAGGACGGATAATGAAAAACTGTTTTTT. The encoded protein is CASSRRTDNEKLFF. The chain uses TRBV4-2 and TRBJ1-4; D ambiguous. The V gene's germline CDR1 is LGHNA and CDR2 YNFKEQ. Between the trimmed V and J ends, which lost 4 bases and 4 bases, there was a span of 10 bases. The CDR3 is 14 amino acids.

V is TRBV27 and J is TRBJ2-2; TRBD1 matches 9 bases. This CDR3 is built from 12 residues. Germline-derived CDR1 and CDR2 are MNHEY and SMNVEV (reference sequence). V dropped 3 bases and J dropped 14; count of bases not matched to a gene: 4. The CDR3 DNA reads as TGTGCCAGCAGTTTGGGACAGGGCCGACTGTTTTTT. It yields the protein CASSLGQGRLFF.

This chain links TRBV2 with TRBJ2-5; the D call may be TRBD1 or TRBD2 (6 bases each). V lost 0 bases, J lost 4 bases, and 15 bases lay in between. There are 16 residues in the CDR3. Germline V CDR1 and CDR2: SNHLY, FYNNEI. The CDR3 protein is CASSEALLRGGETQYF. CDR3 nucleotide sequence: TGTGCCAGCAGTGAAGCGCTACTCAGGGGAGGAGAGACCCAGTACTTC.

This clonotype was seen at least ten times. The rearrangement joins TRBV4-2 to TRBJ2-3; D may be TRBD2 (5 bases). The CDR3 has 15 amino acids. Trimming pared 0 bases from V and 2 bases from J, leaving 9 bases between. Germline loops: CDR1 LGHNA, CDR2 YNFKEQ. This CDR3 is CASSQDPRDTDTQYF. CDR3 in DNA: TGTGCCAGCAGCCAAGATCCCCGGGACACAGATACGCAGTATTTT.

This chain connects TRBV10-3 to TRBJ2-5, with 13 bases matching TRBD2. The CDR3 has 14 amino acids. Looked up from germline, CDR1 is ENHRY and CDR2 is SYGVKD. J lost 11 bases, V lost 0 bases, and 3 bases had no gene match. In nucleotides, the CDR3 is TGTGCCATCAGTGAGTCAGGGACTAGCGGGAAGCAGTACTTC. Translation gives CAISESGTSGKQYF.

The chain joins TRBV20-1 to TRBJ2-5; possibly TRBD1 for D (5 bases). The J call may be incorrect, as the DNA end agrees better with TRBJ2-7. The CDR3 loop spans 12 amino acids. Germline CDR1 is DFQATT and CDR2 is SNEGSKA (reference sequence). The CDR3 bases are TGCAGTGCTAGACAACCTACAGGCGAGCAGTACTTC. Encoded protein: CSARQPTGEQYF.

In its sample, this clonotype was seen a few times. V is TRBV30 and J is TRBJ1-5; maybe TRBD1 (5 bases). Germline values: CDR1 GTSNPN, CDR2 SVGIG (reference sequence). The CDR3 covers 14 residues. V gave up 1 base and J gave up 1 base, with 8 bases separating them. The CDR3 DNA reads as TGTGCCTGGAGTGGGGACGGAAGCAATCAGCCCCAGCATTTT. The encoded protein is CAWSGDGSNQPQHF.

This clonotype has a count of ten or more. V and J are TRBV24-1 and TRBJ2-5; D not certain. The germline V gene encodes CDR1 KGHDR and CDR2 SFDVKD. This CDR3 region has 12 residues. V shed 1 base and J shed 3 bases, with 2 bases lying between them. Written as DNA, the CDR3 is TGTGCCACCAGTGATTTTGAAGAGACCCAGTACTTC. Residues: CATSDFEETQYF.

The V call is TRBV28, the J call TRBJ1-1, with a tentative D call TRBD1 (6 bases). V was shortened by 6 bases and J by 8 bases, with 22 bases between the two germline ends. The CDR3 covers 15 residues. Germline assignment: CDR1 MDHEN and CDR2 SYDVKM. This chain's CDR3 is CASSQKFTGLGEAFF. The DNA for the CDR3 is TGTGCCAGCAGCCAAAAATTCACAGGGTTAGGGGAAGCTTTCTTT.

This clonotype appeared a few times. This sequence joins TRBV14 and TRBJ2-5; D call uncertain. Germline V CDR1 and CDR2: SGHDN, FVKESK. The germline V and J ends were trimmed by 0 bases and 5 bases, with 19 bases remaining between them. The CDR3 is made up of 17 amino acids. The CDR3 protein is CASSQDGVGLRRETQYF. For the CDR3, the DNA is TGTGCCAGCAGCCAAGATGGTGTTGGTTTAAGAAGGGAGACCCAGTACTTC.

In regard to this clonotype: A read error is possible here, since a much larger clone lies one base away. The rearrangement joins TRBV6-6 to TRBJ1-2; 11 bases align to TRBD1. The CDR3 contains 13 residues. CDR1 and CDR2 from the germline V gene are MNHNY and SVGAGI (reference sequence). In nucleotides, the CDR3 is TGTGCCAGCAGTACTGGGACAGGGGGAGGCTACAACTTC. Its translation is CASSTGTGGGYNF.

This clonotype was seen at least ten times. The rearrangement uses TRBV5-1 and TRBJ2-7; D possibly corresponds to TRBD1 (6 bases). This CDR3 has 14 amino acids. The V gene lost 3 bases and the J gene lost 0 bases, with 10 bases spanning the gap. CDR1 and CDR2 (germline): SGHRS, YFSETQ. In DNA form, the CDR3 reads TGCGCCAGCAGCTCTTGGGACAACTCCTACGAGCAGTACTTC. Its protein product is CASSSWDNSYEQYF.

This clonotype was detected many times. The V call is TRBV11-2, the J call TRBJ2-7; 12 bases are a match to TRBD2. This CDR3 has 15 amino acids. The V and J ends lost 5 bases and 6 bases, in that order; junction bases with no gene match: 8. Looked up from germline, CDR1 is SGHAT and CDR2 is FQNNGV. CDR3 loop: CASSPRLAGESEQYF. For the CDR3, the DNA is TGTGCCAGCAGCCCGCGACTAGCGGGAGAAAGCGAGCAGTACTTC.

This clonotype was seen only a few times. CDR3 nucleotide sequence: TGCAGTGCTAGATACACAGATACGCAGTATTTT. As protein: CSARYTDTQYF. V gene TRBV20-1 combines with J gene TRBJ2-3; no clear D gene. The CDR3 runs to 11 residues. From germline, CDR1 is DFQATT and CDR2 SNEGSKA (reference sequence). With 2 bases removed from V and 2 bases from J, the gap between germline ends came to 2 bases.

The sample holds a few counts of this clonotype. The CDR3 DNA follows: TGTGCCAGCAGTTTGTCAGGGAGCTCTGGAAACACCATATATTTT. It is translated as CASSLSGSSGNTIYF. This chain uses TRBV12-3 or TRBV12-4 with TRBJ1-3; TRBD1 is a possible D gene (5 bases). The CDR3 contains 15 residues. V lost 3 bases and J lost 0, with 9 bases in between.

The rearrangement uses TRBV14 and TRBJ2-4; TRBD2 is a possible D gene (6 bases). Germline V CDR1 and CDR2: SGHDN, FVKESK. Trimming cost V 8 bases and J 3 bases, with 20 bases left between them. This CDR3 is 16 amino acids long. The CDR3 region has the DNA TGTGCCAGCTCGTCGGTCAGGGAAGCGGGCAAAAACATTCAGTACTTC. It is translated as CASSSVREAGKNIQYF.

This clonotype has a handful of counts. This rearrangement joins TRBV28 to TRBJ2-7, with a weak D call TRBD1 (6 bases). Germline lookup yields CDR1 MDHEN and CDR2 SYDVKM. V dropped 8 bases and J dropped 4 bases, with 15 bases sitting between them. This CDR3 spans 13 amino acids. The chain's CDR3 is CASFRDTRYEQYF. For the CDR3, the DNA is TGTGCCAGCTTCCGGGACACTCGATACGAGCAGTACTTC. The full variable domain, completed using reference TRBV28 and TRBJ2-7, is DVKVTQSSRYLVKRTGEKVFLECVQDMDHENMFWYRQDPGLGLRLIYFSYDVKMKEKGDIPEGYSVSREKKERFSLILESASTNQTSMYLCASFRDTRYEQYFGPGTRLTVT.

This chain links TRBV20-1 with TRBJ1-1; tentative D call: TRBD1 (5 bases). V shed 4 bases and J shed 2 bases, with 11 bases lying between them. The length of the CDR3 is 13 residues. In germline, CDR1 is DFQATT, CDR2 SNEGSKA (reference sequence). The CDR3 nucleotides are TGCAGTGCTATCCGGACAAGCAACACTGAAGCTTTCTTT. It encodes CSAIRTSNTEAFF.

The chain couples TRBV4-1 to TRBJ1-2; D not resolved. CDR3 size: 14 residues. V was pared by 1 base and J by 4 bases, with 10 bases between. Germline values: CDR1 MGHRA, CDR2 YSYEKL. This CDR3 reads CASSQGIFSYGYTF. For the CDR3, the DNA is TGCGCCAGCAGCCAAGGGATTTTTAGCTATGGCTACACCTTC.